This T cell receptor beta chain was obtained from a study of beta chain features in type 1 diabetes. Of the isolated RNA, all was reverse transcribed, and so the sequenced material was expressed TCRB transcripts. Sequenced by immunoSEQ multiplex PCR; TCRdb stores in-frame clones only, minus some. This sample has 310,000 or so clones; roughly 8.8% occur once, and the top ten carry around 1%. Study-wide findings and caveats: Researchers cautioned that cDNA sequencing could over-represent cells with high TCR expression. For Type 1 diabetes patients, all four CD4+ subsets carried TCRB CDR3s that were moderately but significantly shorter.

With regard to this clone: Its antigen is unidentified.

J gave up 6 bases and V 0 bases, and 9 bases lay outside the gene matches. Germline V CDR1 and CDR2: SGHRS, YFSETQ. This CDR3 region has 17 residues. Sequenced material: central memory CD4+ T cells from blood. The rearrangement links TRBV5-1 to TRBJ2-3, with 11 bases fitting TRBD2. This clonotype originated in a man aged 30 to 45 with type 1 diabetes. The CDR3 sequence: CASSLASGGPAEDTQYF. The CDR3 DNA sequence: TGCGCCAGCAGCTTGGCTAGCGGGGGGCCTGCCGAGGATACGCAGTATTTT.